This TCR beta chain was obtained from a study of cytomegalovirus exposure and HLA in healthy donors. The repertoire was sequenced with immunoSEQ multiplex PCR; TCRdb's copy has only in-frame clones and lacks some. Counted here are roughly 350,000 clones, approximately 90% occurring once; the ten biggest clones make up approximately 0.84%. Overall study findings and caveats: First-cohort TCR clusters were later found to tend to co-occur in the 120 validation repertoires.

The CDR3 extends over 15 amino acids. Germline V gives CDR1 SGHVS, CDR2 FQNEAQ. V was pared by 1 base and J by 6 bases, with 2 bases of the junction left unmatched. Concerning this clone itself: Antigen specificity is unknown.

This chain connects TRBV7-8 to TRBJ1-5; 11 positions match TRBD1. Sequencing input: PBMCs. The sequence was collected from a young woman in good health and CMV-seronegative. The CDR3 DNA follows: TGTGCCAGCAGCTTAGAAGGGACAGGGGGTCAGCCCCAGCATTTT. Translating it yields CASSLEGTGGQPQHF.